This T cell receptor beta chain was identified during a study of vaccination effects on CD4 cells after COVID-19. With the ViraFEST assay, the study expanded antigen-specific CD4+ T cells using viral peptide pools, then sequenced them. Investigators separated out CD4+ T cells once about 10 days of culture had passed. People in the vaccine group had not been infected with SARS-CoV-2 before, and their nucleocapsid antibodies were negative. The researchers cultured roughly 2.2 million PBMC per well with 8 to 10 IU/ml IL-2 and 8 to 10 ug/ml peptides. Half the medium was replaced with IL-2 medium on days 3 and 7. Germline V CDR1 and CDR2: SGHDT, YYEEEE. The ends lost 4 bases at V and 3 bases at J; junction bases unmatched: 7. This CDR3 spans 15 amino acids. Clones were read by immunoSEQ multiplex PCR, and TCRdb kept only the in-frame ones, dropping some. The profile shows under 25,000 clones, approximately 77% of them singletons.

For this clone: Its cognate antigen is unknown.

This sequence was found in a human donor who received a COVID-19 vaccine. The chain recombines TRBV5-6 with TRBJ2-3; 8 bases line up with TRBD2. Sequenced material: CD4+ T cells from PBMCs cultured with HCoV-NL63 spike peptides, taken before COVID-19 vaccination. CDR3 nucleotide sequence: TGTGCCAGCAGCCCTGTGACTAGCGAGACAGATACGCAGTATTTT. This encodes CASSPVTSETDTQYF. The full variable domain, rest sourced from reference TRBV5-6 and TRBJ2-3, is DAGVTQSPTHLIKTRGQQVTLRCSPKSGHDTVSWYQQALGQGPQFIFQYYEEEERQRGNFPDRFSGHQFPNYSSELNVNALLLGDSALYLCASSPVTSETDTQYFGPGTRLTVL.